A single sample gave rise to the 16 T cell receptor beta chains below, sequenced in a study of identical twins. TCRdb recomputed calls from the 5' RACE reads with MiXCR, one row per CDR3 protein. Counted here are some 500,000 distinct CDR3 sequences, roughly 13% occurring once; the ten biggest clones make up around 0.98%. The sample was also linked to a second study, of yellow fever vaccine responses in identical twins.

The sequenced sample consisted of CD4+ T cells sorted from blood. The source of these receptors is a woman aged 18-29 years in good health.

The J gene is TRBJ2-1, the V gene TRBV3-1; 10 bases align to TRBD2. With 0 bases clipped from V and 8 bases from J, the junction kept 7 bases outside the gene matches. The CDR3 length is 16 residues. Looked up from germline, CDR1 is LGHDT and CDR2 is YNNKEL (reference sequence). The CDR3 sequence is CASSQDRLAGGDEQFF. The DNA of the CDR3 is TGTGCCAGCAGCCAAGATAGGTTAGCGGGAGGCGATGAGCAGTTCTTC.

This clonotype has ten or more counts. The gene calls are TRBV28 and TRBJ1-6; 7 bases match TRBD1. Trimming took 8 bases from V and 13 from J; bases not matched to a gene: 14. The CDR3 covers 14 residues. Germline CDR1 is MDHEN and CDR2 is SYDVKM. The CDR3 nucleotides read TGTGCCAGCGGCTCCGGACAGGTCTCTATTCCCCTCCACTTT. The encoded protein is CASGSGQVSIPLHF.

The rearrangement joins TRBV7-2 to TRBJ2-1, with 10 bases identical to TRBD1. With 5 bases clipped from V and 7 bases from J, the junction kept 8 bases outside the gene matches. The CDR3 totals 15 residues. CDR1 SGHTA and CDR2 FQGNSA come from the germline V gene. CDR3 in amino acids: CASSRGTGVGNEQFF. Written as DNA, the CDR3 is TGTGCCAGCAGCCGGGGGACAGGGGTGGGAAATGAGCAGTTCTTC.

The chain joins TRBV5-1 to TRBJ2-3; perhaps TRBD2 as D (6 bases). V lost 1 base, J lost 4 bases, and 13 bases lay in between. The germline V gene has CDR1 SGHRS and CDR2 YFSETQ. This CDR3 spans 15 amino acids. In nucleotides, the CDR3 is TGCGCCAGCAGCTTGCGGGGGTTGGGTGCAGATACGCAGTATTTT. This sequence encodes CASSLRGLGADTQYF. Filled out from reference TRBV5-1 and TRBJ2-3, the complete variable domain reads KAGVTQTPRYLIKTRGQQVTLSCSPISGHRSVSWYQQTPGQGLQFLFEYFSETQRNKGNFPGRFSGRQFSNSRSEMNVSTLELGDSALYLCASSLRGLGADTQYFGPGTRLTVL.

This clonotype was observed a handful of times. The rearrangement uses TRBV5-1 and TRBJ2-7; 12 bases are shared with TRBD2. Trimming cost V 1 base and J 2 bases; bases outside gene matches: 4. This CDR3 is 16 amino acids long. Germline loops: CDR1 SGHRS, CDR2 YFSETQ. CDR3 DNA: TGCGCCAGCAGCTTGAGGTGGACTAGCGGGACCTACGAGCAGTACTTC. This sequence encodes CASSLRWTSGTYEQYF.

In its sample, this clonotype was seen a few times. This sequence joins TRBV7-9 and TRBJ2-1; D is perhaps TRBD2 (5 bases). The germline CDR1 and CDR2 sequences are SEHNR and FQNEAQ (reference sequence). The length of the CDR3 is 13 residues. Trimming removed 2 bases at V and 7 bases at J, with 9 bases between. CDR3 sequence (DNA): TGTGCCAGCAGCTTACCTTCGGGGAATGAGCAGTTCTTC. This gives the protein CASSLPSGNEQFF.

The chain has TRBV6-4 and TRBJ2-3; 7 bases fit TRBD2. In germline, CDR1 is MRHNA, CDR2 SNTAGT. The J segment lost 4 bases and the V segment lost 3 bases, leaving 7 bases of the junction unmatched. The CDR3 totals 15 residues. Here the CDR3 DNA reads TGTGCCAGCAGTGAACGAGGGAGGGGATCAGATACGCAGTATTTT. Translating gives CASSERGRGSDTQYF.

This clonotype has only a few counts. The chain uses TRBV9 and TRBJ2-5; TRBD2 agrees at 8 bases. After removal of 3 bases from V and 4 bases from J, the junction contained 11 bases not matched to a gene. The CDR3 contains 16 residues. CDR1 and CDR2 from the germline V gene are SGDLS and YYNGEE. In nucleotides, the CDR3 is TGTGCCAGCAGCGCCTCCGGGACTAGTGTGGGAGAGACCCAGTACTTC. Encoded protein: CASSASGTSVGETQYF.

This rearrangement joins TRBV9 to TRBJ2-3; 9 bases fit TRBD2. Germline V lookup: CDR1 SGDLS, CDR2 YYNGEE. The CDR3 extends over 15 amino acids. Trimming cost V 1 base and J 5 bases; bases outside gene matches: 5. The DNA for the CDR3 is TGTGCCAGCAGCGTACGGGCTAGCGGGGTAGATACGCAGTATTTT. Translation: CASSVRASGVDTQYF.

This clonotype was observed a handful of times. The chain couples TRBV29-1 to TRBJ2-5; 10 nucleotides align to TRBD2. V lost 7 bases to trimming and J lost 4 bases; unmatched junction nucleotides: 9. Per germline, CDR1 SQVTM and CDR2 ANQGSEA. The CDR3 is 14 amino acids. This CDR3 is CSAAGTSVRETQYF. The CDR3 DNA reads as TGCAGCGCCGCAGGGACTAGCGTTCGAGAGACCCAGTACTTC.

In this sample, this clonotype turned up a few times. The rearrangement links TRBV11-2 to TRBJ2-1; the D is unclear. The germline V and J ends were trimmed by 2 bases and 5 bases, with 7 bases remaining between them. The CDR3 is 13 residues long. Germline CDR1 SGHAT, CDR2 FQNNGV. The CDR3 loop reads CASSLKSNNEQFF. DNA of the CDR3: TGTGCCAGCAGCTTAAAATCTAACAATGAGCAGTTCTTC.

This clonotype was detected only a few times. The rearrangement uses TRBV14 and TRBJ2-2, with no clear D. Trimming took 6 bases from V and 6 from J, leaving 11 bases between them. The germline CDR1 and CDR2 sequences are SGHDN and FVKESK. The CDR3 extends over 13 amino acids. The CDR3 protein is CASSSAVPGELFF. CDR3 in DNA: TGTGCCAGCAGTTCGGCGGTTCCCGGGGAGCTGTTTTTT.

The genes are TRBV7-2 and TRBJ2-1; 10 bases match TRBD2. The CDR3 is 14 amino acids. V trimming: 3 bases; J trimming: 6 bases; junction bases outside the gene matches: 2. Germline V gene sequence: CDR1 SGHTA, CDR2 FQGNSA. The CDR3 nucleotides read TGTGCCAGCAGCTTGACTAGCGGGCTCAATGAGCAGTTCTTC. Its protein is CASSLTSGLNEQFF.

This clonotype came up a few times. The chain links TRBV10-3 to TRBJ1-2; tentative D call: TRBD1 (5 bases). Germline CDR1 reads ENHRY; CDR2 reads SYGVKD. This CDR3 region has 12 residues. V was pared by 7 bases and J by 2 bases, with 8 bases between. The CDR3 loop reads CAITQGNYGYTF. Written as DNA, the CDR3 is TGTGCCATCACGCAGGGCAACTATGGCTACACCTTC.

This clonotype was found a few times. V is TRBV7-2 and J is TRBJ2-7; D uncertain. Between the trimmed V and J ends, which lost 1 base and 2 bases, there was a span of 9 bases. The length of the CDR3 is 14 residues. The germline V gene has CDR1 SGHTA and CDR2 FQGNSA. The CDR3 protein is CASSLGSMAYEQYF. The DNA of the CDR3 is TGTGCCAGCAGCTTAGGAAGCATGGCCTACGAGCAGTACTTC.

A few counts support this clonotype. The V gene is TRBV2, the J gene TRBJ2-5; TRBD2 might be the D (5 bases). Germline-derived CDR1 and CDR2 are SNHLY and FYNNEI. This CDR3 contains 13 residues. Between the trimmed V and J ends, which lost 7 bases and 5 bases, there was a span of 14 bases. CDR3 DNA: TGTGCCAGCATAGCGTTCCAGAGGGAGACCCAGTACTTC. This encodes CASIAFQRETQYF.